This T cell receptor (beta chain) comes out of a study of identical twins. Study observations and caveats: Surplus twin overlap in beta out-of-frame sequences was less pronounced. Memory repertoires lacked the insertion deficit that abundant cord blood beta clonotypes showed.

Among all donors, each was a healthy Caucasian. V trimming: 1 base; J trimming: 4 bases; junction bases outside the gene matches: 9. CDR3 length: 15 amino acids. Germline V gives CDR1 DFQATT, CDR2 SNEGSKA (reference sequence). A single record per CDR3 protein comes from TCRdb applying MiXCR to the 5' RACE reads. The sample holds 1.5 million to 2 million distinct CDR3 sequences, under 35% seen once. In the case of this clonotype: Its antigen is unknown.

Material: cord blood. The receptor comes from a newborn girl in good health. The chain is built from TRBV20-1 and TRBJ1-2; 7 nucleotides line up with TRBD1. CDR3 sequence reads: CSARAFRGQLYGYTF. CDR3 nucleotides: TGCAGTGCTAGAGCTTTCCGGGGACAGCTCTATGGCTACACCTTC.